This T cell receptor beta chain was retrieved from a study of cytomegalovirus exposure and HLA in healthy donors. Overall study: An earlier analysis found fewer than 120 million unique TCR beta sequences from about 190 million T cells. Study findings and constraints: In vitro testing confirmed a few CMV-associated chains as specific for CMV antigens. Donors belonging to an Asian-associated ancestry cluster reportedly showed fewer N-insertions in productive TCRs than the approximately 640-donor mean, according to what a later analysis found. Later analysis suggested links between common viral pathogens and several top significant clusters.

60 Vbeta and 13 Jbeta primers were used in PCR. TCRdb's table, derived via immunoSEQ multiplex PCR, lists solely in-frame clones and lacks some. Its table lists approximately 130,000 clones. Comments on this clone: As yet, its antigen is unknown.

The V and J ends lost 2 bases and 5 bases, in that order; junction bases with no gene match: 1. The germline CDR1 and CDR2 sequences are SGHTA and FQGTGA. This CDR3 region has 14 residues. This sequence was found in a woman aged 55-75 years in good health and CMV-seronegative. Sequencing input: PBMCs. The chain joins TRBV7-3 to TRBJ2-1, with TRBD2 identical over 9 bases. CDR3 DNA sequence: TGTGCCAGCAGCTTATCTAGCGGGAACAATGAGCAGTTCTTC. Amino acids: CASSLSSGNNEQFF.